The 4 T cell receptor beta chains listed next were all sequenced from one sample in a study of blood T cell repertoires in COVID-19. The assay was immunoSEQ multiplex PCR, and TCRdb's table has in-frame clones only and misses some. The sample lists hundreds of thousands of clones; around 90% were seen once. Input material: PBMCs or T cells enriched from blood (not recorded which). These receptors were taken from a man aged 55-75 years who had recovered from COVID-19.

This rearrangement joins TRBV5-1 to TRBJ2-5; D may be TRBD1 (6 bases). With 0 bases removed from V and 1 base from J, the gap between germline ends came to 7 bases. This CDR3 comprises 14 residues. The germline gives CDR1 SGHRS, CDR2 YFSETQ. The CDR3 region is CASSLGDTQETQYF. CDR3 coding DNA: TGCGCCAGCAGCTTGGGGGACACCCAAGAGACCCAGTACTTC.

The rearrangement joins TRBV5-1 to TRBJ1-6, with 11 bases aligning to TRBD1. The junction had 4 bases not matched to a gene; V was cut back by 0 bases and J by 8 bases. CDR1 SGHRS and CDR2 YFSETQ come from the germline V gene. The CDR3 length is 16 residues. The CDR3 loop reads CASSLGTGGAHSPLHF. The CDR3 DNA follows: TGCGCCAGCAGCTTGGGGACAGGGGGCGCCCATTCACCCCTCCACTTT.

V gene TRBV11-3 combines with J gene TRBJ2-1, with 11 positions matching TRBD2. Germline V gives CDR1 SGHNT, CDR2 YENEEA. The CDR3 is made up of 15 amino acids. The trim removed 5 bases at V and 4 bases at J, leaving 4 bases unmatched. The CDR3: CASSRGTSGYNEQFF. CDR3 sequence (DNA): TGTGCCAGCAGCCGCGGGACTAGCGGTTACAATGAGCAGTTCTTC.

The rearrangement joins TRBV28 to TRBJ1-1, with 9 bases matching TRBD1. The trim removed 6 bases at V and 6 bases at J, leaving 5 bases unmatched. Germline CDR1 reads MDHEN; CDR2 reads SYDVKM. There are 13 residues in the CDR3. DNA of the CDR3: TGTGCCAGCAGAAATGGACAGGGGTCTGAAGCTTTCTTT. Translation gives CASRNGQGSEAFF.